The 18 T cell receptor beta chains below all came from one sample that was sequenced in a study of CD8 T cells in Susac syndrome. RNA in amounts of roughly 0.45 to 1 ug was reverse transcribed with random hexamers. A single record per CDR3 protein comes from TCRdb applying MiXCR to the immunoSEQ multiplex PCR reads. The sample records roughly 150,000 distinct CDR3 sequences, 92% being singletons. The specimen sequenced was CD4+ T cells from PBMCs. These receptors were taken from a human donor in good health.

The chain is built from TRBV18 and TRBJ1-1, with D possibly TRBD1 on 5 matching bases. CDR1 and CDR2 from the germline V gene are KGHSH and LQKENI. The CDR3 runs 13 residues. V gave up 3 bases and J gave up 11 bases, with 16 bases separating them. The CDR3 spells CASSPMGRDGAFF. The CDR3 DNA is TGTGCCAGCTCACCGATGGGCAGGGATGGGGCTTTCTTT.

The chain employs TRBV12-3 or TRBV12-4 and TRBJ2-3; D tentatively reads TRBD1 or TRBD2 (5 bases each). The CDR3 contains 15 residues. Trimming took 4 bases from V and 10 from J, leaving 21 bases between them. The CDR3 loop is CASSSNPGQGRSQYF. Here the CDR3 DNA reads TGTGCCAGCAGTTCCAATCCGGGGCAGGGAAGATCGCAGTATTTT.

The genes are TRBV19 and TRBJ2-5; D not certain. Trimming left V 4 bases short and J 11 bases short, with 11 bases between. The CDR3 covers 11 residues. CDR1 and CDR2 from the germline V gene are LNHDA and SQIVND (reference sequence). CDR3 residues: CASSNRARQYF. The DNA for the CDR3 is TGTGCCAGTAGTAACCGGGCACGGCAGTACTTC.

V and J are TRBV28 and TRBJ2-5, with a tentative D call TRBD2 (6 bases). The CDR3 has 13 residues. The V end lost 7 bases, the J end lost 5 bases, and 14 bases lay between the germline ends. Germline CDR1 is MDHEN and CDR2 is SYDVKM. CDR3 DNA sequence: TGTGCCAGCATCGGGGAGGTACGGGAGACCCAGTACTTC. It codes for CASIGEVRETQYF. Based on the CDR3 plus reference TRBV28 and TRBJ2-5, the full variable domain is DVKVTQSSRYLVKRTGEKVFLECVQDMDHENMFWYRQDPGLGLRLIYFSYDVKMKEKGDIPEGYSVSREKKERFSLILESASTNQTSMYLCASIGEVRETQYFGPGTRLLVL.

The chain has TRBV4-1 and TRBJ1-5; TRBD1 aligns across 10 bases. V lost 4 bases and J lost 3; bases outside the gene matches: 6. The CDR3 is 16 residues long. CDR1 is MGHRA, CDR2 YSYEKL, per germline. The CDR3 reads CASSLGQGGYNQPQHF. The CDR3, as DNA: TGCGCCAGCAGCCTAGGACAGGGGGGATACAATCAGCCCCAGCATTTT.

The V call is TRBV27, the J call TRBJ2-2; D is ambiguous. The germline V gene encodes CDR1 MNHEY and CDR2 SMNVEV (reference sequence). V was clipped by 4 bases and J by 8 bases, with 8 bases between them. The CDR3 has 12 amino acids. CDR3 region: CASSYRSGELFF. In DNA, the CDR3 is TGTGCCAGCAGTTATCGGTCTGGGGAGCTGTTTTTT.

This chain connects TRBV20-1 to TRBJ2-3; 11 bases map to TRBD2. CDR1 is DFQATT, CDR2 SNEGSKA, per germline (reference sequence). CDR3 size: 15 residues. After removal of 5 bases from V and 0 bases from J, the junction contained 4 bases not matched to a gene. CDR3 nucleotide sequence: TGCAGTGCTCTTTTAGCGGGGGGGAGCACAGATACGCAGTATTTT. The encoded protein is CSALLAGGSTDTQYF.

About this clonotype itself: An end of the junction does not agree with germline; a read error may underlie this. CDR3 coding DNA: TGCAGTTCTAGAGATCTGCAGCGGATTTGGTGGAACATTCAGTACTTC. Its protein is CSSRDLQRIWWNIQYF. V is TRBV20-1 and J is TRBJ2-4, with D possibly being TRBD2 (5 bases). Germline lookup yields CDR1 DFQATT and CDR2 SNEGSKA (reference sequence). The CDR3 contains 16 residues.

This clonotype was seen just once. The J gene is TRBJ1-2, the V gene TRBV9, with 7 bases lining up with TRBD1. Per germline, CDR1 SGDLS and CDR2 YYNGEE. V lost 5 bases to trimming and J lost 10 bases; unmatched junction nucleotides: 8. CDR3 length equals 12 residues. CDR3 bases: TGTGCCAGCAGTCCGACCCAGGGGGTCTACACCTTC. Translation gives CASSPTQGVYTF.

V gene TRBV6-2 or TRBV6-3 combines with J gene TRBJ1-2, with 7 bases that match TRBD1. V lost 2 bases and J lost 11; bases outside the gene matches: 8. The germline gives CDR1 MNHEY, CDR2 SVGEGT. This CDR3 has 13 residues. The CDR3 here is CASSYRGRDRYTF. The CDR3 nucleotides are TGTGCCAGCAGTTACAGGGGGCGCGATCGTTACACCTTC.

This chain links TRBV10-3 with TRBJ1-2; 12 positions match TRBD1. CDR3 length: 14 residues. The V gene's germline CDR1 is ENHRY and CDR2 SYGVKD. The ends lost 4 bases at V and 8 bases at J; junction bases unmatched: 5. For the CDR3, the DNA is TGTGCCATCAGTGCGGGACAGGGGGCATCGGGCTACACCTTC. Protein: CAISAGQGASGYTF.

V usage is TRBV4-2 and J usage is TRBJ2-4; 7 positions match TRBD1. The CDR3 runs to 15 residues. J gave up 11 bases and V 0 bases, and 10 bases lay outside the gene matches. Germline lookup yields CDR1 LGHNA and CDR2 YNFKEQ. The CDR3 protein is CASSQDWTGRRVQYF. The CDR3 coding sequence is TGTGCCAGCAGCCAAGACTGGACAGGCCGACGAGTTCAGTACTTC.

The chain is built from TRBV20-1 and TRBJ2-7; 8 bases line up with TRBD1. The length of the CDR3 is 11 residues. Trimming removed 6 bases from V and 6 bases from J; junction bases left unmatched: 4. The germline CDR1 and CDR2 sequences are DFQATT and SNEGSKA (reference sequence). The CDR3 is CSAPGQAEQYF. The CDR3 DNA reads TGCAGTGCCCCGGGACAGGCCGAGCAGTACTTC.

V is TRBV9 and J is TRBJ2-1; TRBD2 agrees at 7 bases. With the DNA end fitting TRBJ2-7 better, the J assignment may be wrong. The germline CDR1 and CDR2 sequences are SGDLS and YYNGEE. This CDR3 comprises 14 residues. The CDR3 coding sequence is TGTGCCAGCAGCCCCACGGCTAGCGGATACGAGCAGTACTTC. As protein: CASSPTASGYEQYF.

The chain employs TRBV19 and TRBJ1-5; no clear D. CDR1 LNHDA and CDR2 SQIVND come from the germline V gene (reference sequence). The CDR3 has 16 amino acids. Trimming took 5 bases from V and 0 from J, leaving 14 bases between them. CDR3 amino acids: CASSPLSSYSNQPQHF. The DNA for the CDR3 is TGTGCCAGTAGTCCCCTGAGTTCCTATAGCAATCAGCCCCAGCATTTT.

The CDR3 sequence is CASRTNYEQYF. CDR3 bases: TGTGCCAGCAGGACTAACTACGAGCAGTACTTC. V gene TRBV11-2 combines with J gene TRBJ2-7; D is possibly TRBD2 (5 bases). Germline V gene sequence: CDR1 SGHAT, CDR2 FQNNGV. V was pared by 6 bases and J by 3 bases, with 6 bases between. This CDR3 comprises 11 residues.

This clonotype was seen just once. The chain uses TRBV6-6 and TRBJ2-7; D is ambiguous. The CDR3 length is 12 residues. Germline loops: CDR1 MNHNY, CDR2 SVGAGI (reference sequence). Trimming left V 6 bases short and J 3 bases short, with 9 bases between. This CDR3 is CASRGPLYEQYF. In DNA, the CDR3 is TGTGCCAGCAGAGGACCTCTCTACGAGCAGTACTTC.

The chain is built from TRBV29-1 and TRBJ2-7, with D possibly called TRBD1 or TRBD2 (5 bases each). Trimming removed 6 bases at V and 6 bases at J, with 12 bases between. The V gene's germline CDR1 is SQVTM and CDR2 ANQGSEA. The CDR3 length is 11 residues. The CDR3 is CSVGTLSEQYF. CDR3 coding DNA: TGCAGCGTAGGGACGCTAAGCGAGCAGTACTTC.